This entry describes one T cell receptor beta chain. Antigen specificity is unknown. This entry comes from a study of T cell repertoires in cytomegalovirus infection. TCRdb processed the reads anew with MiXCR; each CDR3 protein has one entry. The repertoire holds about 340,000 distinct CDR3 sequences, with just under 30% as singletons. This TCR was recovered from a human donor in good health (CMV status not recorded). Some clones in this sample may be carry-over from other donors' samples. This specimen consisted of cultured PBMCs, obtained from culture after CMV antigen stimulation.

The CDR3 DNA is TGTGCCAGCAGCTTGGTGACAAGCTCCTACAATGAGCAGTTCTTC. Amino acid sequence: CASSLVTSSYNEQFF. The rearrangement uses TRBV5-4 and TRBJ2-1, with unresolved D. V gave up 0 bases and J gave up 0 bases, with 7 bases separating them. The CDR3 loop spans 15 amino acids. Germline V gene lookup returns CDR1 SGHNT and CDR2 YYREEE (reference sequence).